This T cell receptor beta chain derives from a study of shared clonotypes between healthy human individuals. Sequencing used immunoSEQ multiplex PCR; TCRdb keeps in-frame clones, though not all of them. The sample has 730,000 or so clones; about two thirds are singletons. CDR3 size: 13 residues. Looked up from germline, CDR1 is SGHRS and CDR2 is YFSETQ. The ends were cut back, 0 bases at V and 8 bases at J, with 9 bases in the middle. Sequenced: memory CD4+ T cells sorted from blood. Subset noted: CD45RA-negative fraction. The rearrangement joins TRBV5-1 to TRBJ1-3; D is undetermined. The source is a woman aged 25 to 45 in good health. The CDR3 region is CASSLAVRDTIYF. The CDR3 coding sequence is TGCGCCAGCAGCTTGGCTGTCCGTGACACCATATATTTT.